Presented here are 14 T cell receptor beta chains from one specimen sequenced in a study of beta chain features in type 1 diabetes. The investigators reverse transcribed all of the isolated RNA, so they sequenced expressed TCRB transcripts. Using immunoSEQ multiplex PCR, the repertoire was profiled, and TCRdb retains in-frame clones only, with some absent. The table records around 320,000 clones, about 15% of them present only once. Sequencing was performed on central memory CD4+ T cells from blood. These receptors came from a man under 40 in good health.

This clone was observed at least ten times. V and J are TRBV6-6 and TRBJ1-3; unclear D gene. CDR1 and CDR2 from the germline V gene are MNHNY and SVGAGI (reference sequence). The CDR3 spans 14 residues. V shed 6 bases and J shed 0 bases, with 9 bases lying between them. This CDR3 reads CASRNSNSGNTIYF. The CDR3 DNA follows: TGTGCCAGCAGGAACAGCAACTCTGGAAACACCATATATTTT.

The rearrangement uses TRBV6-6 and TRBJ1-1; the D is unclear. The germline CDR1 and CDR2 sequences are MNHNY and SVGAGI (reference sequence). Trimming removed 10 bases from V and 4 bases from J, with 13 bases in between. This CDR3 region has 12 residues. The CDR3, as DNA: TGTGCCACCGACCGGAGTTCCACTGAAGCTTTCTTT. This gives the protein CATDRSSTEAFF.

This clone was picked up a small number of times. The chain combines TRBV7-2 with TRBJ2-2, with D possibly TRBD2 on 6 matching bases. Germline V gene data show CDR1 as SGHTA and CDR2 as FQGNSA. Trimming stripped 11 bases from V and 3 bases from J, with 13 bases between. The CDR3 spans 13 residues. The CDR3 protein is CAAGNGHTGELFF. CDR3 bases: TGTGCCGCGGGAAACGGGCACACCGGGGAGCTGTTTTTT.

The chain combines TRBV6-1 with TRBJ1-1; D gene uncertain. The CDR3 consists of 13 residues. V was pared by 5 bases and J by 10 bases, with 17 bases between. CDR1 is MNHNS, CDR2 SASEGT, per germline. CDR3 sequence (DNA): TGTGCCAGCAGTCTATCGGCCGGGTTCTCAGCTTTCTTT. This gives the protein CASSLSAGFSAFF.

This clone was observed a handful of times. The gene calls are TRBV6-5 and TRBJ2-1; D might be TRBD2 (5 bases). Trimming pared 6 bases from V and 7 bases from J, leaving 16 bases between. CDR3 length: 14 amino acids. Germline V gene data show CDR1 as MNHEY and CDR2 as SVGAGI. CDR3 DNA: TGTGCCAGCAGCAGCCCGGGGATGACAAATGAGCAGTTCTTC. It specifies CASSSPGMTNEQFF.

This clone was observed a few times. The rearrangement links TRBV7-9 to TRBJ2-3; TRBD2 matches 7 bases. The CDR3 loop spans 16 amino acids. V dropped 0 bases and J dropped 2; count of bases not matched to a gene: 5. Per the germline V gene, CDR1 is SEHNR and CDR2 is FQNEAQ (reference sequence). CDR3 bases: TGTGCCAGCAGCTTAGCGAATAGCGGGTTCACAGATACGCAGTATTTT. This translates into CASSLANSGFTDTQYF.

This clone was seen only a few times. J is TRBJ2-1 and V is TRBV4-3; 10 bases agree with TRBD2. V dropped 1 base and J dropped 5; count of bases not matched to a gene: 2. The CDR3 contains 15 residues. Germline V gene data show CDR1 as LGHNA and CDR2 as YSLEER. The CDR3 DNA reads as TGCGCCAGCAGCCAAGCCGGACTAGCGGACAATGAGCAGTTCTTC. Residues: CASSQAGLADNEQFF.

In this sample, this clone turned up a few times. V is TRBV6-5 and J is TRBJ1-2; D not certain. This CDR3 comprises 12 residues. Germline assignment: CDR1 MNHEY and CDR2 SVGAGI. Trimming left V 5 bases short and J 4 bases short, with 8 bases between. The CDR3 loop reads CASSNGRYGYTF. CDR3 DNA: TGTGCCAGCAGTAACGGGCGCTATGGCTACACCTTC.

J is TRBJ2-5 and V is TRBV25-1; possibly TRBD1 for D (6 bases). V gave up 6 bases and J gave up 5 bases, with 19 bases separating them. CDR1 and CDR2 from the germline V gene are MGHDK and SYGVNS. The CDR3 length is 15 residues. The CDR3 nucleotides are TGTGCCAGCAGCCAGCCCGGGCAGGGGATCGAGACCCAGTACTTC. Encoded protein: CASSQPGQGIETQYF.

The chain carries TRBV7-2 and TRBJ1-2; perhaps TRBD1 as D (5 bases). The CDR3 loop spans 13 amino acids. The germline V gene has CDR1 SGHTA and CDR2 FQGNSA. The V end was cut by 5 bases, the J end by 8 bases, with 15 bases between. For the CDR3, the DNA is TGTGCCAGCAGCCCGGGGACGGCCCGGGGCTACACCTTC. Translation: CASSPGTARGYTF.

The sample holds a few counts of this clone. This rearrangement joins TRBV5-1 to TRBJ2-2; 10 bases are a match to TRBD1. The CDR3 extends over 14 amino acids. Unmatched junction bases numbered 3, after V lost 4 bases and J lost 6 bases. CDR1 is SGHRS and CDR2 is YFSETQ in the germline V gene. As DNA, the CDR3 is TGCGCCAGCAGCGAGGACAGGGGGGCCGGGGAGCTGTTTTTT. Amino acids: CASSEDRGAGELFF.

The chain recombines TRBV4-3 with TRBJ2-1; 11 bases are shared with TRBD2. The length of the CDR3 is 17 residues. Germline values: CDR1 LGHNA, CDR2 YSLEER. J was trimmed by 3 bases and V by 0 bases; bases with no gene match: 4. CDR3 in amino acids: CASSQDVAGGIYNEQFF. The CDR3 coding sequence is TGCGCCAGCAGCCAAGATGTAGCGGGAGGGATCTACAATGAGCAGTTCTTC.

A few counts support this clone. This chain uses TRBV14 with TRBJ1-6; TRBD1 agrees at 9 bases. Germline V gene data show CDR1 as SGHDN and CDR2 as FVKESK. V lost 0 bases, J lost 6 bases, and 6 bases stayed unmatched. CDR3 size: 17 residues. CDR3 sequence reads: CASSQDVGQGINSPLHF. The CDR3 DNA follows: TGTGCCAGCAGCCAAGATGTAGGACAGGGGATTAATTCACCCCTCCACTTT.

CDR3 nucleotides: TGTGCCAGTACCCTGACAGGGGGCAGTGGCTACACCTTC. Translation gives CASTLTGGSGYTF. The chain employs TRBV19 and TRBJ1-2, with 10 bases that match TRBD1. J gave up 7 bases and V 7 bases, and 6 bases lay outside the gene matches. The CDR3 has 13 residues. Germline lookup yields CDR1 LNHDA and CDR2 SQIVND (reference sequence).